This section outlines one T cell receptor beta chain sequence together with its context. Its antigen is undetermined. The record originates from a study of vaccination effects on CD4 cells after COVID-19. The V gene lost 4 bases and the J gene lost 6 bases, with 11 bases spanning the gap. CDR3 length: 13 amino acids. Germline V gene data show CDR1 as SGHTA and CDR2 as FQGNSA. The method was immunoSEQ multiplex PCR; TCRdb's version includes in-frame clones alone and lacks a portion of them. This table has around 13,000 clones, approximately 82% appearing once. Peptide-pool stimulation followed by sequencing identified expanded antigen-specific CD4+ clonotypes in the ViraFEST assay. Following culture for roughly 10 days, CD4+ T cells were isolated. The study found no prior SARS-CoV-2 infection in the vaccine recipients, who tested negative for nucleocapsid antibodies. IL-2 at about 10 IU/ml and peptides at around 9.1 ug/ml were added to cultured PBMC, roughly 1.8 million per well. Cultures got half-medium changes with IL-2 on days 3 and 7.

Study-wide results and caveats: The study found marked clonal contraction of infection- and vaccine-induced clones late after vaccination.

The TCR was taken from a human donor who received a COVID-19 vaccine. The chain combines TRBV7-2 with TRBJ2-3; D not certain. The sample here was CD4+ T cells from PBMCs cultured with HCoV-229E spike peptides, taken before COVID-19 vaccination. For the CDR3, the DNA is TGTGCCAGCAGCTCCCAAGGCCAGGATACGCAGTATTTT. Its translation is CASSSQGQDTQYF. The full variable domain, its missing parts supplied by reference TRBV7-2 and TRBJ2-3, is GAGVSQSPSNKVTEKGKDVELRCDPISGHTALYWYRQSLGQGLEFLIYFQGNSAPDKSGLPSDRFSAERTGGSVSTLTIQRTQQEDSAVYLCASSSQGQDTQYFGPGTRLTVL.